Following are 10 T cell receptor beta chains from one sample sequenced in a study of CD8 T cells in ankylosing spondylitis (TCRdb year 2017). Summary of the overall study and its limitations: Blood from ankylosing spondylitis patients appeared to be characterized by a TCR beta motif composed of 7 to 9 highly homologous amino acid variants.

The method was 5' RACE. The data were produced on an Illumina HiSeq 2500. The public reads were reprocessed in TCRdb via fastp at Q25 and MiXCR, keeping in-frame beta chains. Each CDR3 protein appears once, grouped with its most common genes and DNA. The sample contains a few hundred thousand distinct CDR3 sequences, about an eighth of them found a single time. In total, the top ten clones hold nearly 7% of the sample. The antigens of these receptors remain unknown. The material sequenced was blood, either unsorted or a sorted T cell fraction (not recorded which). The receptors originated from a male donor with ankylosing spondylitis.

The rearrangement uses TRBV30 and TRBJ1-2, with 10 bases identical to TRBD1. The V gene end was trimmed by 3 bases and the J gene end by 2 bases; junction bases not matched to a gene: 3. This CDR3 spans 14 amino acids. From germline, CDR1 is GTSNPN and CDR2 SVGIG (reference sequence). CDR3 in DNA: TGTGCCTGGAGCTCGGGACAGGGGAACTATGGCTACACCTTC. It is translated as CAWSSGQGNYGYTF.

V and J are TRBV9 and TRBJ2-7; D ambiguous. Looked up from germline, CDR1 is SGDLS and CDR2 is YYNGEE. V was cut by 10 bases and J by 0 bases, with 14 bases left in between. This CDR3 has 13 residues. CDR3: CARAPSHSYEQYF. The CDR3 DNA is TGTGCCCGGGCCCCCAGCCACTCCTACGAGCAGTACTTC.

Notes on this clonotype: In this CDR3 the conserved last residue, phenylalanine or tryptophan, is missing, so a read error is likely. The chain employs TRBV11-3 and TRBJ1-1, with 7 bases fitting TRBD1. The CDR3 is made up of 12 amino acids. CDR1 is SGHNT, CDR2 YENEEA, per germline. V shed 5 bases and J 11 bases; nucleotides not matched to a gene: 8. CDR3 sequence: CASSAEGQWAFS. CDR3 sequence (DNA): TGTGCCAGCAGCGCAGAGGGACAGTGGGCTTTCTCT.

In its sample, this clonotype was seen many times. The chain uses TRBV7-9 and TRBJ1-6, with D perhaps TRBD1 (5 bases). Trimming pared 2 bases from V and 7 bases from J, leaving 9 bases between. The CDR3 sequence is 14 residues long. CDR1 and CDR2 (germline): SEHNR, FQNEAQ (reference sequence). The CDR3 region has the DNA TGTGCCAGCAGCTTACCTGGGGGAAATTCACCCCTCCACTTT. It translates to CASSLPGGNSPLHF.

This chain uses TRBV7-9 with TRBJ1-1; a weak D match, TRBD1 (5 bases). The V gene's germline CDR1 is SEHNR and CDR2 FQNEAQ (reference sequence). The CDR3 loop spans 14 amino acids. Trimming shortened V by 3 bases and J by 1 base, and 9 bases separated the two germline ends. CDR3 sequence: CASSFDSPNTEAFF. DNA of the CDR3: TGTGCCAGCAGCTTCGACAGCCCGAACACTGAAGCTTTCTTT.

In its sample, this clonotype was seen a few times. The CDR3 DNA follows: TGTGCCACCAGTGATAGGACGACAAGCTCCTACAATGAGCAGTTCTTC. The encoded protein is CATSDRTTSSYNEQFF. This sequence joins TRBV24-1 and TRBJ2-1; no clear D gene. The CDR3 extends over 16 amino acids. Germline CDR1 reads KGHDR; CDR2 reads SFDVKD. Trimming left V 3 bases short and J 0 bases short, with 11 bases between.

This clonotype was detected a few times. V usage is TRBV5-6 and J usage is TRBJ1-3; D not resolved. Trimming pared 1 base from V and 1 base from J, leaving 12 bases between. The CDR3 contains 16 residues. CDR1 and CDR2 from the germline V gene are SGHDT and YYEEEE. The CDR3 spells CASSLLAPSSGNTIYF. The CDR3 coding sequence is TGTGCCAGCAGCTTGTTAGCCCCCTCTTCTGGAAACACCATATATTTT.

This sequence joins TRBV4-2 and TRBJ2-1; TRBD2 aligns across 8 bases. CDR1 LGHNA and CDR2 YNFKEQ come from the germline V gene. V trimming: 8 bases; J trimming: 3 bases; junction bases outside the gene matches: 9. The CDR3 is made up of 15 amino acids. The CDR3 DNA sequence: TGTGCCAGCGGCCTAGCGGGCAATTACTACAATGAGCAGTTCTTC. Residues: CASGLAGNYYNEQFF.

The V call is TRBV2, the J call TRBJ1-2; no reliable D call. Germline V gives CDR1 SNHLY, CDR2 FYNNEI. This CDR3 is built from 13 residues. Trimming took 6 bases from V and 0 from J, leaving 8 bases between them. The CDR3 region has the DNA TGTGCCAGCAGATGGACCCCTAACTATGGCTACACCTTC. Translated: CASRWTPNYGYTF.

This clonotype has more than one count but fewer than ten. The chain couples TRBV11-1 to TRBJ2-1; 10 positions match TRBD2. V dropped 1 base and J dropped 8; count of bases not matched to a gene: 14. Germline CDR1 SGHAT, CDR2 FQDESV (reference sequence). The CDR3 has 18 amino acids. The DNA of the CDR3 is TGTGCCAGCAGCTTAGGGCTCCGGCCTCTAGCGGGAGAGGATGAGCAGTTCTTC. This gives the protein CASSLGLRPLAGEDEQFF.